A single sample is the source of the 27 T cell receptor beta chains below, sequenced in a study of cytomegalovirus exposure and HLA in healthy donors. Use of 60 Vbeta and 13 Jbeta primers characterized the PCR. The assay was immunoSEQ multiplex PCR, and TCRdb's table has in-frame clones only and misses some. The sample contains 130,000 to 150,000 clones, around 65% of which appear only once. Material: PBMCs. The receptors stem from a woman aged 25 to 39 in good health and CMV-seropositive.

CDR3 residues: CAISEGRESSGNTIYF. The CDR3 region has the DNA TGTGCCATCAGTGAGGGACGGGAGAGCTCTGGAAACACCATATATTTT. V gene TRBV10-3 combines with J gene TRBJ1-3; no reliable D call. Trimming left V 2 bases short and J 0 bases short, with 11 bases between. The length of the CDR3 is 16 residues. Germline values: CDR1 ENHRY, CDR2 SYGVKD.

The chain combines TRBV5-1 with TRBJ2-1; perhaps TRBD2 as D (6 bases). The germline V and J ends were trimmed by 7 bases and 4 bases, with 15 bases remaining between them. This CDR3 spans 14 amino acids. Germline V CDR1 and CDR2: SGHRS, YFSETQ. CDR3 amino acids: CASQGTSYYNEQFF. Here the CDR3 DNA reads TGCGCCAGCCAGGGCACTAGCTATTACAATGAGCAGTTCTTC.

This clone has more than one count but fewer than ten. This CDR3 reads CASSSGQGGQPQHF. The CDR3 region has the DNA TGTGCCAGCAGTAGCGGACAGGGGGGTCAGCCCCAGCATTTT. The rearrangement joins TRBV2 to TRBJ1-5; TRBD1 aligns across 10 bases. Germline CDR1 SNHLY, CDR2 FYNNEI. The J segment lost 6 bases and the V segment lost 5 bases, leaving 4 bases of the junction unmatched. CDR3 length equals 14 residues.

This clone has only a few counts. The J gene is TRBJ1-2, the V gene TRBV11-3; TRBD1 is a possible D gene (5 bases). From germline, CDR1 is SGHNT and CDR2 YENEEA. Trimming stripped 5 bases from V and 2 bases from J, with 9 bases between. The CDR3 is 13 residues long. The chain's CDR3 is CASSVRQNYGYTF. CDR3 bases: TGTGCCAGCAGCGTTAGACAGAACTATGGCTACACCTTC.

The genes are TRBV5-1 and TRBJ1-1, with D uncertain. V gave up 0 bases and J gave up 2 bases, with 11 bases separating them. The CDR3 sequence is 15 residues long. Germline CDR1 and CDR2: SGHRS and YFSETQ. The CDR3 DNA follows: TGCGCCAGCAGCTTGGGTGCAGGAATAAACACTGAAGCTTTCTTT. Its translation: CASSLGAGINTEAFF.

This sequence joins TRBV7-2 and TRBJ1-1; the match to TRBD1 covers 8 bases. The trim removed 2 bases at V and 0 bases at J, leaving 8 bases unmatched. CDR3 size: 17 residues. Germline V gene lookup returns CDR1 SGHTA and CDR2 FQGNSA. CDR3 protein: CASSLRQGRGMNTEAFF. Written as DNA, the CDR3 is TGTGCCAGCAGCTTAAGACAGGGGCGGGGGATGAACACTGAAGCTTTCTTT. The whole variable domain, filled in from reference TRBV7-2 and TRBJ1-1, reads GAGVSQSPSNKVTEKGKDVELRCDPISGHTALYWYRQSLGQGLEFLIYFQGNSAPDKSGLPSDRFSAERTGGSVSTLTIQRTQQEDSAVYLCASSLRQGRGMNTEAFFGQGTRLTVV.

This clone was picked up one time. This chain links TRBV4-1 with TRBJ2-2; possibly TRBD1 for D (7 bases). CDR3 length: 18 amino acids. V was clipped by 3 bases and J by 3 bases, with 20 bases between them. The germline CDR1 and CDR2 sequences are MGHRA and YSYEKL. The CDR3, as DNA: TGCGCCAGCAGCCATACCCCAGCCGACAGGGAGGACACCGGGGAGCTGTTTTTT. Its translation is CASSHTPADREDTGELFF.

The V and J genes are TRBV6-1 and TRBJ1-2, with a tentative D call TRBD1 (5 bases). This CDR3 comprises 13 residues. Trimming took 2 bases from V and 4 from J, leaving 8 bases between them. CDR1 is MNHNS and CDR2 is SASEGT in the germline V gene. The DNA for the CDR3 is TGTGCCAGCAGTGAATGGGGCCTCTATGGCTACACCTTC. Amino acids: CASSEWGLYGYTF.

V and J are TRBV29-1 and TRBJ2-2; possible D gene TRBD2, 6 bases. Germline V lookup: CDR1 SQVTM, CDR2 ANQGSEA. V dropped 2 bases and J dropped 5 bases, with 12 bases sitting between them. This CDR3 contains 14 residues. The CDR3 bases are TGCAGCGTTGAACGACTAGGGATTACCGGGGAGCTGTTTTTT. Amino acid sequence: CSVERLGITGELFF.

This chain connects TRBV27 to TRBJ2-2; 7 bases line up with TRBD1. Germline trimming cut 3 bases from V and 6 bases from J; bases unmatched to any gene: 4. CDR1 is MNHEY, CDR2 SMNVEV, per germline (reference sequence). The CDR3 spans 14 residues. The DNA for the CDR3 is TGTGCCAGCAGTTTCCTTGGGACAGCCGGGGAGCTGTTTTTT. Translating gives CASSFLGTAGELFF.

The V gene is TRBV9, the J gene TRBJ2-2; D not resolved. Trimming removed 4 bases from V and 0 bases from J, with 10 bases in between. The germline CDR1 and CDR2 sequences are SGDLS and YYNGEE. The CDR3 has 15 amino acids. CDR3 sequence: CASSSKFANTGELFF. The CDR3 DNA reads TGTGCCAGCAGCTCTAAGTTCGCGAACACCGGGGAGCTGTTTTTT.

This clone has a handful of counts. The chain has TRBV13 and TRBJ2-7; 8 bases match TRBD1. CDR1 and CDR2 from the germline V gene are PRHDT and FYEKMQ (reference sequence). V dropped 3 bases and J dropped 2; count of bases not matched to a gene: 3. This CDR3 spans 14 amino acids. The CDR3 loop is CASSFRTGPYEQYF. In DNA form, the CDR3 reads TGTGCCAGCAGCTTTAGGACAGGGCCCTACGAGCAGTACTTC.

The V and J genes are TRBV6-1 and TRBJ2-4, with 12 bases lining up with TRBD2. Germline V CDR1 and CDR2: MNHNS, SASEGT. CDR3 size: 15 residues. V lost 2 bases to trimming and J lost 6 bases; unmatched junction nucleotides: 2. CDR3 in amino acids: CASSEWTSGVNIQYF. The CDR3 DNA is TGTGCCAGCAGTGAATGGACTAGCGGGGTAAACATTCAGTACTTC.

The V call is TRBV7-9, the J call TRBJ1-2; TRBD1 is a possible D gene (6 bases). Trimming stripped 5 bases from V and 6 bases from J, with 19 bases between. Per germline, CDR1 SEHNR and CDR2 FQNEAQ (reference sequence). CDR3 length: 15 amino acids. In DNA, the CDR3 is TGTGCCAGCAGCCGAGACGTCACAGGGAAGAATGGCTACACCTTC. Its translation: CASSRDVTGKNGYTF.

This rearrangement joins TRBV27 to TRBJ2-2, with TRBD2 matching over 7 bases. V shed 2 bases, J shed 3 bases, and the junction held 6 bases outside the gene matches. The CDR3 has 16 amino acids. Germline loops: CDR1 MNHEY, CDR2 SMNVEV (reference sequence). The CDR3 nucleotides read TGTGCCAGCAGTTTACTGGGAGGGCCGGACACCGGGGAGCTGTTTTTT. It encodes CASSLLGGPDTGELFF.

The V and J genes are TRBV9 and TRBJ2-1, with 10 bases that match TRBD2. This CDR3 region has 18 residues. V lost 3 bases and J lost 1; bases outside the gene matches: 10. Looked up from germline, CDR1 is SGDLS and CDR2 is YYNGEE. For the CDR3, the DNA is TGTGCCAGCAGCGACCTCGGTAGCGGGGGGTTATCCTACAATGAGCAGTTCTTC. It encodes CASSDLGSGGLSYNEQFF.

This clone was observed a few times. The V and J genes are TRBV30 and TRBJ1-2, with 8 bases identical to TRBD1. The germline gives CDR1 GTSNPN, CDR2 SVGIG (reference sequence). The CDR3 extends over 15 amino acids. The junction had 7 bases not matched to a gene; V was cut back by 2 bases and J by 2 bases. CDR3 bases: TGTGCCTGGAGTACAGAACAGGGGGGGAACTATGGCTACACCTTC. Protein sequence: CAWSTEQGGNYGYTF.

The rearrangement joins TRBV5-1 to TRBJ1-2, with D perhaps matching TRBD1 (6 bases). Germline V gene data show CDR1 as SGHRS and CDR2 as YFSETQ. With 0 bases removed from V and 8 bases from J, the gap between germline ends came to 17 bases. The CDR3 is made up of 15 amino acids. The DNA of the CDR3 is TGCGCCAGCAGCTTGGAGAGGGGGAGATTTTCCGGCTACACCTTC. Translation: CASSLERGRFSGYTF. Filled out from reference TRBV5-1 and TRBJ1-2, the complete variable domain reads KAGVTQTPRYLIKTRGQQVTLSCSPISGHRSVSWYQQTPGQGLQFLFEYFSETQRNKGNFPGRFSGRQFSNSRSEMNVSTLELGDSALYLCASSLERGRFSGYTFGSGTRLTVV.

The chain combines TRBV2 with TRBJ1-2, with TRBD1 as a possible D gene (6 bases). Looked up from germline, CDR1 is SNHLY and CDR2 is FYNNEI. Trimming removed 6 bases from V and 6 bases from J, with 11 bases in between. The CDR3 has 12 amino acids. This CDR3 reads CASRGARHGYTF. The CDR3 DNA is TGTGCCAGCAGGGGGGCTCGGCATGGCTACACCTTC.

This clone has a handful of counts. J is TRBJ2-5 and V is TRBV5-1, with TRBD1 identical over 7 bases. The germline V gene has CDR1 SGHRS and CDR2 YFSETQ. V lost 0 bases, J lost 4 bases, and 9 bases stayed unmatched. The CDR3 length is 16 residues. For the CDR3, the DNA is TGCGCCAGCAGCTTGGCCTTAGGGGGCGGGCGAGAGACCCAGTACTTC. Protein sequence: CASSLALGGGRETQYF. Full variable domain (rest looked up from reference TRBV5-1 and TRBJ2-5): KAGVTQTPRYLIKTRGQQVTLSCSPISGHRSVSWYQQTPGQGLQFLFEYFSETQRNKGNFPGRFSGRQFSNSRSEMNVSTLELGDSALYLCASSLALGGGRETQYFGPGTRLLVL.

The chain carries TRBV5-1 and TRBJ1-6; D gene unclear. V was shortened by 0 bases and J by 0 bases, with 7 bases between the two germline ends. Germline CDR1 is SGHRS and CDR2 is YFSETQ. The length of the CDR3 is 16 residues. The DNA for the CDR3 is TGCGCCAGCAGCTTGGCTGGGAGCTCCTATAATTCACCCCTCCACTTT. Translation gives CASSLAGSSYNSPLHF.

The chain joins TRBV30 to TRBJ2-1, with 7 nucleotides matching TRBD1. CDR3 length equals 14 residues. Germline-derived CDR1 and CDR2 are GTSNPN and SVGIG (reference sequence). The junction had 9 bases not matched to a gene; V was cut back by 3 bases and J by 7 bases. In DNA form, the CDR3 reads TGTGCCTGGAGCCGGGACAGTACGTATAATGAGCAGTTCTTC. Protein: CAWSRDSTYNEQFF.

The table lists this clone with a count of one. The chain links TRBV5-6 to TRBJ1-4; no reliable D call. Germline V lookup: CDR1 SGHDT, CDR2 YYEEEE. The V and J ends lost 2 bases and 7 bases respectively, with 24 bases between them. This CDR3 is built from 18 residues. The chain's CDR3 is CASSFNRGPPTRGEKLFF. CDR3 nucleotides: TGTGCCAGCAGCTTCAACAGAGGCCCTCCTACACGGGGTGAAAAACTGTTTTTT.

This rearrangement joins TRBV9 to TRBJ2-5, with TRBD2 matching over 10 bases. The CDR3 spans 15 residues. Trimming cost V 3 bases and J 4 bases; bases outside gene matches: 6. Germline V lookup: CDR1 SGDLS, CDR2 YYNGEE. CDR3 amino acids: CASSGLAGWGETQYF. The CDR3 nucleotides read TGTGCCAGCAGCGGACTAGCGGGTTGGGGAGAGACCCAGTACTTC.

V usage is TRBV5-5 and J usage is TRBJ1-2; 7 bases line up with TRBD1. The germline V gene encodes CDR1 SGHKS and CDR2 YYEKEE (reference sequence). CDR3 length equals 13 residues. With V trimmed by 5 bases and J by 5 bases, 6 bases remained unmatched. CDR3 in DNA: TGTGCCAGCAGTACCGGGACAGCTTATGGCTACACCTTC. Its translation is CASSTGTAYGYTF. Using reference TRBV5-5 and TRBJ1-2 for the parts outside the CDR3, the full variable domain is DAGVTQSPTHLIKTRGQQVTLRCSPISGHKSVSWYQQVLGQGPQFIFQYYEKEERGRGNFPDRFSARQFPNYSSELNVNALLLGDSALYLCASSTGTAYGYTFGSGTRLTVV.

On this clone itself: Its ends do not fully match the called genes, so a read error is possible. This same CDR3 is encoded by further DNA sequences in the sample. The rearrangement joins TRBV4-1 to TRBJ2-1; 8 bases align to TRBD2. Germline CDR1 and CDR2: MGHRA and YSYEKL. The CDR3 is made up of 14 amino acids. CDR3 sequence reads: CASSRVAGQNEQFF. In DNA, the CDR3 is TGCGCCAGCAGCCGAGTAGCGGGGCAGAATGAACAGTTCTTC.

V gene TRBV25-1 combines with J gene TRBJ2-7, with D perhaps TRBD1 (5 bases). V dropped 8 bases and J dropped 9 bases, with 11 bases sitting between them. CDR1 is MGHDK and CDR2 is SYGVNS in the germline V gene. This CDR3 has 10 amino acids. The CDR3 sequence: CASRQGRQYF. Written as DNA, the CDR3 is TGTGCCAGCCGGCAGGGAAGGCAGTACTTC.